The 5 T cell receptor beta chains reported below all come from one sample, sequenced in a study of beta chain features in type 1 diabetes. Findings and caveats of the study: Moderately but significantly shorter TCRB CDR3s were found in Type 1 diabetes patients in all four CD4+ subsets.

Expressed TCRB transcripts were sequenced, since all the RNA that had been isolated was reverse transcribed. The repertoire was sequenced with immunoSEQ multiplex PCR; TCRdb's copy has only in-frame clones and lacks some. The table records about 370,000 clones, around 10% of them present only once. These receptors' antigens are unknown. The sample consisted of central memory CD4+ T cells from blood. The receptor set was obtained from a man aged 25 to 40 with type 1 diabetes.

At least ten counts were recorded for this clone. This sequence joins TRBV10-3 and TRBJ2-3, with 10 bases aligning to TRBD2. The CDR3 has 15 amino acids. Germline V gene data show CDR1 as ENHRY and CDR2 as SYGVKD. The V gene end was trimmed by 7 bases and the J gene end by 1 base; junction bases not matched to a gene: 5. Written as DNA, the CDR3 is TGTGCCATCAACCTAGCGGGAGCTGGCACAGATACGCAGTATTTT. It codes for CAINLAGAGTDTQYF.

The chain couples TRBV4-2 to TRBJ2-7; TRBD1 agrees at 9 bases. This CDR3 region has 17 residues. Losses at the gene ends were 1 base for V and 0 bases for J; bases not matched to a gene: 7. Germline V gene lookup returns CDR1 LGHNA and CDR2 YNFKEQ. CDR3 DNA sequence: TGTGCCAGCAGCCAAGCCCGGACAGGGGCCATCTCCTACGAGCAGTACTTC. This sequence encodes CASSQARTGAISYEQYF.

This clone was picked up many times. In DNA, the CDR3 is TGTGCCATCAGGACGGAAAACTACGAGCAGTACTTC. Its translation: CAIRTENYEQYF. The chain is built from TRBV10-3 and TRBJ2-7; D not certain. CDR1 ENHRY and CDR2 SYGVKD come from the germline V gene. The CDR3 sequence is 12 residues long. The V end lost 6 bases, the J end lost 3 bases, and 9 bases lay between the germline ends.

This clone was counted only a few times. This chain's CDR3 is CASRTGAGYEQYF. The CDR3 DNA sequence: TGTGCCAGCCGGACGGGGGCTGGGTACGAGCAGTACTTC. The chain carries TRBV28 and TRBJ2-7, with D perhaps given as TRBD1 or TRBD2 (6 bases each). V was pared by 8 bases and J by 4 bases, with 15 bases between. CDR3 length equals 13 residues. Germline V gene data show CDR1 as MDHEN and CDR2 as SYDVKM.

J is TRBJ1-2 and V is TRBV5-8; TRBD1 matches 9 bases. CDR1 SGHTS and CDR2 YDEGEE come from the germline V gene. V dropped 5 bases and J dropped 8; count of bases not matched to a gene: 7. The CDR3 sequence is 13 residues long. The CDR3 loop reads CASSKTGGNGYTF. The DNA for the CDR3 is TGTGCCAGCAGTAAGACAGGGGGAAACGGCTACACCTTC.